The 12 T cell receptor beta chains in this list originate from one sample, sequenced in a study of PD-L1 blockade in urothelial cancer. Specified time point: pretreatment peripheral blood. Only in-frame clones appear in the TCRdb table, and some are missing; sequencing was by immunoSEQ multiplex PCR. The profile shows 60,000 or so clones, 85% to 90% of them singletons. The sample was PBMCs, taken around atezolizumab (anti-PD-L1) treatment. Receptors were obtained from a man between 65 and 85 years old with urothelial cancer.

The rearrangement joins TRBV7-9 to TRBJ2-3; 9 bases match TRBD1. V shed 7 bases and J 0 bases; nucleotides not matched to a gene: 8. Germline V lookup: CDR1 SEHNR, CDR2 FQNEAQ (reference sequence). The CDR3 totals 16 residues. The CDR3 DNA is TGTGCCAGCACCACAGGGGGCCAACGAAGCACAGATACGCAGTATTTT. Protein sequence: CASTTGGQRSTDTQYF. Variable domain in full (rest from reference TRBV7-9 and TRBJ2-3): DTGVSQNPRHKITKRGQNVTFRCDPISEHNRLYWYRQTLGQGPEFLTYFQNEAQLEKSRLLSDRFSAERPKGSFSTLEIQRTEQGDSAMYLCASTTGGQRSTDTQYFGPGTRLTVL.

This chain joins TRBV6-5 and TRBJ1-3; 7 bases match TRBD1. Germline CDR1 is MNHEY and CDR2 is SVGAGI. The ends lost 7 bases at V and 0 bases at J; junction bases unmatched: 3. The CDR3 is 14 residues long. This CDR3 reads CASKGQNSGNTIYF. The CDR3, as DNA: TGTGCCAGCAAGGGACAGAACTCTGGAAACACCATATATTTT.

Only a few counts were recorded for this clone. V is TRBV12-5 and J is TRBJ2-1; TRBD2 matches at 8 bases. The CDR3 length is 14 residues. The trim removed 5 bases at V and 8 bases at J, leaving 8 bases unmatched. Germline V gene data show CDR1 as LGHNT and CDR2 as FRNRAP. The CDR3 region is CASGAGTRLDEQFF. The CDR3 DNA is TGTGCTAGTGGTGCCGGGACTAGGCTGGATGAGCAGTTCTTC.

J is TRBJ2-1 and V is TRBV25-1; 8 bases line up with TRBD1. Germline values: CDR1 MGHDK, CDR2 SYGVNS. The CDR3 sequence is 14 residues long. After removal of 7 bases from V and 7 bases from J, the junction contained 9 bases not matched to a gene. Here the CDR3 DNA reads TGTGCCAGCAAAACTCAGGGGGCTAGTAATGAGCAGTTCTTC. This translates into CASKTQGASNEQFF.

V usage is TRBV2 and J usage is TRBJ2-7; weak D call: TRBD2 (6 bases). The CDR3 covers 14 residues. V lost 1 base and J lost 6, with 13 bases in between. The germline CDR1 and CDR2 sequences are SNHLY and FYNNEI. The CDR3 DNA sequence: TGTGCCAGCAGTGAAGGACGGGAGTTCGGCGAGCAGTACTTC. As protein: CASSEGREFGEQYF. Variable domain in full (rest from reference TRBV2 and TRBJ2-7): EPEVTQTPSHQVTQMGQEVILRCVPISNHLYFYWYRQILGQKVEFLVSFYNNEISEKSEIFDDQFSVERPDGSNFTLKIRSTKLEDSAMYFCASSEGREFGEQYFGPGTRLTVT.

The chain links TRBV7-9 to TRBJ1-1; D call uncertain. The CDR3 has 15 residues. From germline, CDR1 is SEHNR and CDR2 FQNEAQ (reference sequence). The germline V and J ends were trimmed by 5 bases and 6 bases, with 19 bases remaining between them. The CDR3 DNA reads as TGTGCCAGCAGCAGCGCGGTGGGGAAGAGGGCTGAAGCTTTCTTT. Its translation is CASSSAVGKRAEAFF.

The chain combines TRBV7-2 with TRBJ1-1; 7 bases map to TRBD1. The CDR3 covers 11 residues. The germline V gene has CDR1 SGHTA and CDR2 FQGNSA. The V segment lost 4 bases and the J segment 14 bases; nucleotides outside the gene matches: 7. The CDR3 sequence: CASSSDREHFF. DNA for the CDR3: TGTGCCAGCAGCTCAGACAGGGAACACTTCTTT.

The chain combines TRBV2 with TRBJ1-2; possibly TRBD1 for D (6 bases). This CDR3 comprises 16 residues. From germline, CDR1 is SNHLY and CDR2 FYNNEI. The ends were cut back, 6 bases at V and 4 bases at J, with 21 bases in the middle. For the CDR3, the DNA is TGTGCCAGCAGCCAACGGTCAGGGGCGGTCGGCTATGGCTACACCTTC. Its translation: CASSQRSGAVGYGYTF. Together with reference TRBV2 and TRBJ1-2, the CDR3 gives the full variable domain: EPEVTQTPSHQVTQMGQEVILRCVPISNHLYFYWYRQILGQKVEFLVSFYNNEISEKSEIFDDQFSVERPDGSNFTLKIRSTKLEDSAMYFCASSQRSGAVGYGYTFGSGTRLTVV.

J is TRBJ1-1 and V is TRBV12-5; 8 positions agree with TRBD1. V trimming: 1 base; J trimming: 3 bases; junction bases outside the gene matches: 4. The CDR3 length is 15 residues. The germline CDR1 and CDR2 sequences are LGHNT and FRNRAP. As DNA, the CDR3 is TGTGCTAGTGGTTTGGCCGACAGGGGTGACACTGAAGCTTTCTTT. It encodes CASGLADRGDTEAFF.

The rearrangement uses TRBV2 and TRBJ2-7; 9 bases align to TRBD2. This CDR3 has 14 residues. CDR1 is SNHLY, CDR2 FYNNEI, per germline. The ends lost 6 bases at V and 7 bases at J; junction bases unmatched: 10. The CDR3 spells CASRVASGTNEQYF. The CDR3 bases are TGTGCCAGCAGGGTGGCTAGCGGGACCAATGAGCAGTACTTC.

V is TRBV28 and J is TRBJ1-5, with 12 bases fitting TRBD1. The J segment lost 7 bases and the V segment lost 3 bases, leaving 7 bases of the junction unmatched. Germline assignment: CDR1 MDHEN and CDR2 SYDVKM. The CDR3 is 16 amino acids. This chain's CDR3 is CASSLYGTGGSQPQHF. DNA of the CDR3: TGTGCCAGCAGTTTGTATGGGACAGGGGGCAGCCAGCCCCAGCATTTT.

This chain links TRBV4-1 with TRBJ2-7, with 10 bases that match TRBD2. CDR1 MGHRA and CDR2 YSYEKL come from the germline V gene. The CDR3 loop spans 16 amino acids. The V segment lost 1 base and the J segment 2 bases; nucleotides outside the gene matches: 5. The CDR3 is CASSQGLAGDTYEQYF. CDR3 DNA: TGCGCCAGCAGCCAAGGCCTAGCGGGGGATACCTACGAGCAGTACTTC.